The next 26 T cell receptor beta chains were all read from a single sample in a study of cytomegalovirus exposure and HLA in healthy donors. PCR amplification relied on 60 Vbeta primers (plus 13 Jbeta primers). This table comes from immunoSEQ multiplex PCR, and its TCRdb copy is limited to in-frame clones, with some not included. The sample yields about 120,000 clones, 77% seen once. Source material: PBMCs. The receptor set was obtained from a man between 40 and 49 years old in good health and CMV-seropositive.

The V call is TRBV5-1, the J call TRBJ2-7; TRBD1 aligns across 7 bases. Losses at the gene ends were 4 bases for V and 3 bases for J; bases not matched to a gene: 7. Germline values: CDR1 SGHRS, CDR2 YFSETQ. There are 14 residues in the CDR3. The CDR3: CASSLGQPGYEQYF. The CDR3 nucleotides read TGCGCCAGCAGCCTGGGACAGCCGGGCTACGAGCAGTACTTC. Full variable domain (remainder filled in from reference TRBV5-1 and TRBJ2-7): KAGVTQTPRYLIKTRGQQVTLSCSPISGHRSVSWYQQTPGQGLQFLFEYFSETQRNKGNFPGRFSGRQFSNSRSEMNVSTLELGDSALYLCASSLGQPGYEQYFGPGTRLTVT.

Comments on this clone: Other DNA sequences in this specimen translate into the identical CDR3. The chain links TRBV4-3 to TRBJ1-6, with D possibly being TRBD1 (5 bases). The CDR3 totals 16 residues. Germline V gives CDR1 LGHNA, CDR2 YSLEER. V was cut by 0 bases and J by 6 bases, with 12 bases left in between. CDR3 in DNA: TGCGCCAGCAGCCAAGACGGAGGGGCGGGTAATTCACCCCTCCACTTT. It is translated as CASSQDGGAGNSPLHF.

The rearrangement uses TRBV14 and TRBJ1-3; 7 positions match TRBD1. CDR1 and CDR2 (germline): SGHDN, FVKESK. This CDR3 is 16 amino acids long. Unmatched junction bases numbered 13, after V lost 2 bases and J lost 9 bases. CDR3 protein: CASSQRDRRAGGTIYF. CDR3 DNA: TGTGCCAGCAGCCAAAGGGACAGACGCGCCGGTGGCACCATATATTTT. Combining the CDR3 with reference TRBV14 and TRBJ1-3 gives the whole variable domain EAGVTQFPSHSVIEKGQTVTLRCDPISGHDNLYWYRRVMGKEIKFLLHFVKESKQDESGMPNNRFLAERTGGTYSTLKVQPAELEDSGVYFCASSQRDRRAGGTIYFGEGSWLTVV.

The V gene is TRBV7-2, the J gene TRBJ2-7; 10 bases line up with TRBD1. Germline values: CDR1 SGHTA, CDR2 FQGNSA. This CDR3 spans 14 amino acids. The V and J ends lost 4 bases and 6 bases, in that order; junction bases with no gene match: 6. CDR3 loop: CASSSDRGWLEQYF. The CDR3 DNA reads TGTGCCAGCAGCTCGGACAGGGGGTGGCTCGAGCAGTACTTC.

The chain has TRBV5-1 and TRBJ2-1; a weak D match, TRBD1 (6 bases). CDR1 is SGHRS and CDR2 is YFSETQ in the germline V gene. Between the trimmed V and J ends, which lost 6 bases and 0 bases, there was a span of 19 bases. The CDR3 totals 17 residues. The CDR3, as DNA: TGCGCCAGCACCGACTTAAGTGGGGGCCTCTCCTACAATGAGCAGTTCTTC. It yields the protein CASTDLSGGLSYNEQFF.

J is TRBJ1-1 and V is TRBV7-2; 7 bases are shared with TRBD1. This CDR3 spans 15 amino acids. From germline, CDR1 is SGHTA and CDR2 FQGNSA. After removal of 5 bases from V and 5 bases from J, the junction contained 11 bases not matched to a gene. CDR3 amino acids: CASSPKSGGRTEAFF. CDR3 coding DNA: TGTGCCAGCAGCCCTAAATCAGGGGGGCGGACTGAAGCTTTCTTT.

This clone turned up a few times. Other DNA sequences in this specimen translate into the identical CDR3. The rearrangement uses TRBV5-1 and TRBJ2-1; 8 bases line up with TRBD1. Per germline, CDR1 SGHRS and CDR2 YFSETQ. V lost 1 base, J lost 4 bases, and 1 base stayed unmatched. The CDR3 contains 14 residues. CDR3 protein: CASSLTGGYNEQFF. As DNA, the CDR3 is TGCGCCAGCAGCTTGACAGGGGGATACAATGAGCAGTTCTTC.

The chain is built from TRBV4-2 and TRBJ2-5; 9 bases fit TRBD1. The J call is uncertain, as TRBJ2-7 better fits the DNA end. This CDR3 has 17 residues. Germline-derived CDR1 and CDR2 are LGHNA and YNFKEQ. The CDR3: CASSQGRRTGGRHEQYF. CDR3 DNA sequence: TGTGCCAGCAGCCAAGGGCGACGTACAGGGGGCCGACACGAGCAGTACTTC.

The chain employs TRBV6-5 and TRBJ2-3; 7 nucleotides match TRBD2. Trimming took 2 bases from V and 1 from J; bases not matched to a gene: 3. Germline CDR1 is MNHEY and CDR2 is SVGAGI. This CDR3 region has 15 residues. The CDR3 DNA reads as TGTGCCAGCAGTTACGTTACTAGCGGCACAGATACGCAGTATTTT. Its protein is CASSYVTSGTDTQYF.

The chain couples TRBV5-8 to TRBJ2-5; the match to TRBD1 covers 8 bases. Germline V gene data show CDR1 as SGHTS and CDR2 as YDEGEE. The CDR3 length is 13 residues. The V gene end was trimmed by 4 bases and the J gene end by 7 bases; junction bases not matched to a gene: 6. CDR3 nucleotide sequence: TGTGCCAGCAGCGTGGACAGGGTACGGACCCAGTACTTC. Translation: CASSVDRVRTQYF.

The rearrangement joins TRBV7-2 to TRBJ2-5; 14 nucleotides match TRBD2. Germline V gene data show CDR1 as SGHTA and CDR2 as FQGNSA. The CDR3 loop spans 18 amino acids. V gave up 2 bases and J gave up 5 bases; unmatched junction bases: 10. CDR3 protein: CASSLSTSGGARMETQYF. The CDR3 bases are TGTGCCAGCAGCTTATCGACTAGCGGGGGGGCACGAATGGAGACCCAGTACTTC.

The V and J genes are TRBV25-1 and TRBJ1-5, with no clear D. V lost 3 bases, J lost 5 bases, and 8 bases lay in between. The germline V gene encodes CDR1 MGHDK and CDR2 SYGVNS. The CDR3 length is 13 residues. The CDR3 loop reads CASSDGEDQPQHF. In DNA form, the CDR3 reads TGTGCCAGCAGTGACGGGGAAGATCAGCCCCAGCATTTT.

This chain uses TRBV5-4 with TRBJ1-6; 9 bases align to TRBD1. This CDR3 spans 20 amino acids. Per germline, CDR1 SGHNT and CDR2 YYREEE (reference sequence). The V segment lost 5 bases and the J segment 0 bases; nucleotides outside the gene matches: 15. CDR3 amino acids: CASSLTGGQGKGSYNSPLHF. CDR3 bases: TGTGCCAGCAGTCTGACTGGGGGACAGGGAAAGGGCTCCTATAATTCACCCCTCCACTTT.

This chain uses TRBV12-2 with TRBJ1-3. TRBV12-2 is shown as a pseudogene. The CDR3 length is 16 residues. The CDR3 loop reads CASRSLKVAGGYTIYF. CDR3 DNA: TGTGCAAGTCGCTCCTTAAAGGTCGCCGGAGGGTACACCATATATTTT.

The rearrangement links TRBV10-3 to TRBJ1-2, with unresolved D. Germline V lookup: CDR1 ENHRY, CDR2 SYGVKD. The CDR3 runs to 13 residues. The V end lost 3 bases, the J end lost 2 bases, and 7 bases lay between the germline ends. The CDR3 loop is CAISEGGNYGYTF. The CDR3 region has the DNA TGTGCCATCAGTGAAGGAGGGAACTATGGCTACACCTTC.

The chain has TRBV28 and TRBJ2-5; 9 nucleotides match TRBD1. The length of the CDR3 is 12 residues. With V trimmed by 8 bases and J by 3 bases, 1 base remained unmatched. Germline V gives CDR1 MDHEN, CDR2 SYDVKM. The CDR3 loop reads CASGTGKETQYF. CDR3 nucleotide sequence: TGTGCCAGCGGGACAGGGAAAGAGACCCAGTACTTC.

The chain has TRBV28 and TRBJ1-1; a possible D gene is TRBD1 (6 bases). V was trimmed by 4 bases and J by 0 bases, leaving 12 bases between them. Germline-derived CDR1 and CDR2 are MDHEN and SYDVKM. The CDR3 is 15 amino acids. The CDR3 loop reads CASSWIDRLNTEAFF. CDR3 DNA: TGTGCCAGCAGTTGGATAGACAGGTTGAACACTGAAGCTTTCTTT.

In its sample, this clone was seen once. Written as DNA, the CDR3 is TGTGCCAGCAGTTACCTACGGGATGAAAAACTGTTTTTT. Translation: CASSYLRDEKLFF. The J gene is TRBJ1-4, the V gene TRBV6-6; D gene ambiguous. V was trimmed by 2 bases and J by 6 bases, leaving 7 bases between them. The CDR3 totals 13 residues. CDR1 and CDR2 (germline): MNHNY, SVGAGI (reference sequence).

The CDR3 region is CASSLAGGARANEKLFF. DNA for the CDR3: TGCGCCAGCAGCTTGGCCGGGGGGGCGAGGGCTAATGAAAAACTGTTTTTT. The rearrangement joins TRBV5-1 to TRBJ1-4; a weak D match, TRBD1 (6 bases). The CDR3 loop spans 17 amino acids. The germline CDR1 and CDR2 sequences are SGHRS and YFSETQ. Trimming removed 0 bases at V and 3 bases at J, with 15 bases between.

This CDR3 is CASGLVQGGGLLSGGTDTQYF. The CDR3 region has the DNA TGTGCTAGTGGTTTGGTACAGGGGGGCGGGCTTCTCTCCGGGGGCACAGATACGCAGTATTTT. J is TRBJ2-3 and V is TRBV12-5; 8 nucleotides align to TRBD1. This CDR3 spans 21 amino acids. Trimming cost V 0 bases and J 1 base; bases outside gene matches: 18. Looked up from germline, CDR1 is LGHNT and CDR2 is FRNRAP.

The rearrangement links TRBV28 to TRBJ2-7; 8 bases match TRBD1. From germline, CDR1 is MDHEN and CDR2 SYDVKM. The CDR3 spans 13 residues. Losses at the gene ends were 5 bases for V and 3 bases for J; bases not matched to a gene: 3. The CDR3: CASSGQGLYEQYF. The CDR3 DNA sequence: TGTGCCAGCAGTGGACAGGGTCTCTACGAGCAGTACTTC.

This clone was seen just once. The CDR3 sequence is CSTLGNYEQYF. The CDR3 DNA reads as TGCAGTACCCTGGGCAACTACGAGCAGTACTTC. The chain links TRBV20-1 to TRBJ2-7; D is unclear. This CDR3 has 11 amino acids. In germline, CDR1 is DFQATT, CDR2 SNEGSKA (reference sequence). Trimming took 8 bases from V and 3 from J, leaving 11 bases between them.

The gene calls are TRBV5-1 and TRBJ2-1; 11 bases are a match to TRBD2. Trimming removed 0 bases from V and 9 bases from J; junction bases left unmatched: 8. This CDR3 has 16 amino acids. Looked up from germline, CDR1 is SGHRS and CDR2 is YFSETQ. The CDR3 loop reads CASSLASGGIPGEQFF. CDR3 nucleotide sequence: TGCGCCAGCAGCTTGGCTAGCGGGGGGATACCCGGTGAGCAGTTCTTC.

The chain has TRBV5-1 and TRBJ2-3; 8 nucleotides align to TRBD2. CDR1 and CDR2 (germline): SGHRS, YFSETQ. The CDR3 totals 17 residues. V shed 4 bases, J shed 0 bases, and the junction held 10 bases outside the gene matches. This chain's CDR3 is CASSRGGGGPSTDTQYF. CDR3 nucleotide sequence: TGCGCCAGCAGCCGAGGCGGCGGGGGGCCTAGCACAGATACGCAGTATTTT.

DNA for the CDR3: TGTGCCAGCGGCCCTACTCAGGGGGTTCACGTCGGAGAGACCCAGTACTTC. It yields the protein CASGPTQGVHVGETQYF. The gene calls are TRBV27 and TRBJ2-5; the match to TRBD1 covers 7 bases. Germline values: CDR1 MNHEY, CDR2 SMNVEV (reference sequence). The V and J ends lost 8 bases and 4 bases, in that order; junction bases with no gene match: 19. The CDR3 sequence is 17 residues long.

The chain couples TRBV28 to TRBJ1-2, with D perhaps TRBD1 (5 bases). Germline V gene lookup returns CDR1 MDHEN and CDR2 SYDVKM. V was pared by 6 bases and J by 4 bases, with 18 bases between. This CDR3 is 15 amino acids long. Here the CDR3 DNA reads TGTGCCAGCAGACCCGCAGGCAGGGCGACCTATGGCTACACCTTC. This encodes CASRPAGRATYGYTF.